This T cell receptor (beta chain) was recorded in a study of blood T cell repertoires in COVID-19. Overall study context: T cells, B-cell-depleted T cells, or PBMCs provided the cDNA or gDNA that served as material.

The CDR3 sequence is 15 residues long. CDR1 is MGHDK, CDR2 SYGVNS, per germline. The V and J ends lost 6 bases and 4 bases respectively, with 16 bases between them. Under the authors' procedure: Nucleated cell counts were estimated from reference gene primer amplification. The protocol was immunoSEQ multiplex PCR, while the TCRdb copy is restricted to in-frame clones and leaves out a portion. V and J calls and clone size are copied from that table; D and trimming were computed from the DNA. The sample carries around 200,000 clones, about nine tenths recorded once. Sequencing used peripheral blood. The source of this sequence is a man aged 45-65 years with acute or convalescent COVID-19. This chain links TRBV25-1 with TRBJ1-3, with a weak D call TRBD1 (6 bases). CDR3 loop: CASSLRGGLGNTIYF. CDR3 coding DNA: TGTGCCAGCAGCCTTAGGGGGGGGCTAGGAAACACCATATATTTT.